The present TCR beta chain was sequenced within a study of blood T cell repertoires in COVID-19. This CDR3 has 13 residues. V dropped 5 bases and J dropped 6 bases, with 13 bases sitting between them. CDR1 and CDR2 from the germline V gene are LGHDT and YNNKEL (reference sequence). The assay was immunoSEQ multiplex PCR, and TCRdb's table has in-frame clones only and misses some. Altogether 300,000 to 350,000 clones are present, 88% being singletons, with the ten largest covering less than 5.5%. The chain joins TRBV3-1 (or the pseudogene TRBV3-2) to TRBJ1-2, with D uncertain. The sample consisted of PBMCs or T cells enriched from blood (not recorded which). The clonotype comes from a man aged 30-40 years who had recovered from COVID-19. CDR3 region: CASSAPSDNGYTF. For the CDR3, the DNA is TGTGCCAGCAGCGCCCCTTCCGACAATGGCTACACCTTC.